Only a few counts were recorded for the clone carrying this T cell receptor beta chain. As yet, its antigen is unknown. These data are taken from a study of molecular identifiers for immune sequencing clone quantification. Study-wide background: In the replicates, RNA derived from roughly 20,000 or 100,000 naive CD8 cells was divided into five parts, and four were sequenced. Whole-study results and caveats: Beyond 20 RNA copies, clones held over 97% of effector molecules, compared with under 1% in naive cells.

V gave up 2 bases and J gave up 1 base; unmatched junction bases: 5. The V gene's germline CDR1 is SGHVS and CDR2 FNYEAQ. The CDR3 is made up of 15 amino acids. Sorting selected naive CD8 T cells with a CD8+CD4-CCR7+CD45RA+ phenotype. Bulk TCR library preparation followed previously described methods with listed TCR primers. TCRdb processed the PCR reads anew with MiXCR; each CDR3 protein has one entry. The sample carries a few hundred thousand distinct CDR3 sequences, around 21% recorded once. The chain uses TRBV7-6 and TRBJ2-7, with 7 positions matching TRBD2. The sequencing input was naive CD8+ T cells from blood, with Jurkat cell RNA spiked in. The subset denotes: FACS-sorted CD8+CD4-CCR7+CD45RA+ naive T cells. The receptor's source is a human donor in good health. Some libraries in this study had Jurkat cell RNA spiked in. The CDR3 bases are TGTGCCAGCAGCTTATTCACGGGGGGTTCCTACGAGCAGTACTTC. Residues: CASSLFTGGSYEQYF. The whole variable domain, filled in from reference TRBV7-6 and TRBJ2-7, reads GAGVSQSPRYKVTKRGQDVALRCDPISGHVSLYWYRQALGQGPEFLTYFNYEAQQDKSGLPNDRFSAERPEGSISTLTIQRTEQRDSAMYRCASSLFTGGSYEQYFGPGTRLTVT.